These 8 T cell receptor beta chains were sequenced from one sample in a study of CD8 T cells in Susac syndrome. Random-hexamer reverse transcription was applied to roughly 0.45 to 1 ug RNA. MiXCR was run by TCRdb on the immunoSEQ multiplex PCR reads, yielding one entry per CDR3 protein. The sample holds around 200,000 distinct CDR3 sequences, roughly 94% seen once. The sequencing input was CD8+ T cells from PBMCs. These receptors originate from a human donor with Susac syndrome.

This rearrangement joins TRBV11-2 to TRBJ1-2, with D tentatively TRBD1 (5 bases). The CDR3 has 13 residues. V was pared by 4 bases and J by 7 bases, with 13 bases between. Germline loops: CDR1 SGHAT, CDR2 FQNNGV. CDR3: CASSSGLERGYTF. The CDR3 DNA reads as TGTGCCAGCAGCTCAGGGCTCGAGCGTGGCTACACCTTC.

This chain uses TRBV27 with TRBJ1-2, with D unresolved. CDR1 is MNHEY and CDR2 is SMNVEV in the germline V gene (reference sequence). The length of the CDR3 is 14 residues. V lost 4 bases, J lost 6 bases, and 15 bases lay in between. Here the CDR3 reads CASSSPETPNGYTF. In DNA form, the CDR3 reads TGTGCCAGCAGTTCCCCGGAGACTCCTAATGGCTACACCTTC.

V usage is TRBV30 and J usage is TRBJ2-2; 9 bases line up with TRBD1. V shed 4 bases and J 7 bases; nucleotides not matched to a gene: 7. The CDR3 runs to 14 residues. Germline values: CDR1 GTSNPN, CDR2 SVGIG (reference sequence). CDR3: CAWTNRGQGGELFF. The CDR3 bases are TGTGCCTGGACTAACAGGGGGCAGGGCGGGGAGCTGTTTTTT.

The rearrangement links TRBV2 to TRBJ2-1; D possibly corresponds to TRBD1 (6 bases). The ends were cut back, 3 bases at V and 4 bases at J, with 13 bases in the middle. The CDR3 has 15 residues. The germline V gene encodes CDR1 SNHLY and CDR2 FYNNEI. CDR3 region: CASSDLAGVYNEQFF. For the CDR3, the DNA is TGTGCCAGCAGTGATTTGGCAGGGGTGTACAATGAGCAGTTCTTC.

The chain joins TRBV5-1 to TRBJ1-2; D gene ambiguous. Deletions cut 0 bases from V and 4 bases from J, with 13 bases between. The CDR3 loop spans 15 amino acids. Germline CDR1 reads SGHRS; CDR2 reads YFSETQ. In nucleotides, the CDR3 is TGCGCCAGCAGCTTGGCCTCGGACGGAGTCTATGGCTACACCTTC. Amino acid sequence: CASSLASDGVYGYTF.

The chain carries TRBV29-1 and TRBJ2-7; D may be TRBD1 (5 bases). Per germline, CDR1 SQVTM and CDR2 ANQGSEA. CDR3 length equals 12 residues. Trimming took 4 bases from V and 6 from J, leaving 13 bases between them. CDR3 region: CSVGTNQAEQYF. CDR3 coding DNA: TGCAGCGTTGGGACAAATCAAGCCGAGCAGTACTTC.

The genes are TRBV4-1 and TRBJ1-1; D remains unclear. The germline V and J ends were trimmed by 6 bases and 1 base, with 12 bases remaining between them. Per the germline V gene, CDR1 is MGHRA and CDR2 is YSYEKL. This CDR3 is built from 14 residues. CDR3 DNA sequence: TGCGCCAGCAGTGACTCCTTCCAGAACACTGAAGCTTTCTTT. It codes for CASSDSFQNTEAFF.

This chain joins TRBV13 and TRBJ2-1; D gene uncertain. The CDR3 loop spans 16 amino acids. V was cut by 7 bases and J by 4 bases, with 20 bases left in between. Germline lookup yields CDR1 PRHDT and CDR2 FYEKMQ (reference sequence). This chain's CDR3 is CASITPQHQTYNEQFF. The CDR3, as DNA: TGTGCCAGCATTACTCCTCAACATCAGACTTACAATGAGCAGTTCTTC.